This TCR beta chain was captured by sequencing in a study of cytomegalovirus exposure and HLA in healthy donors. Study-level points and caveats: Analyses of presence and absence presupposed an approximately uniform sequencing depth across donors. The study designated some 180 TCR beta chains cytomegalovirus-associated. Published work reported that the classifier diagnosed cytomegalovirus status with high specificity and sensitivity.

Vbeta (60) and Jbeta (13) primers were used in the PCR. Clones were read by immunoSEQ multiplex PCR, and TCRdb kept only the in-frame ones, dropping some. The sample holds 170,000 or so clones, around three quarters seen once. Note on this clone: Its target is not known.

The sequenced material came from PBMCs. This TCR was sampled from a woman aged 40 to 50 in good health and CMV-seronegative.

The CDR3, as DNA: TGCGCCAGCAGCACGGGGGGTAGCTCCTATAATTCACCCCTCCACTTT. Translating it yields CASSTGGSSYNSPLHF. This chain joins TRBV5-1 and TRBJ1-6; perhaps TRBD1 as D (5 bases). Looked up from germline, CDR1 is SGHRS and CDR2 is YFSETQ. Trimming stripped 4 bases from V and 0 bases from J, with 11 bases between. CDR3 length equals 16 residues.